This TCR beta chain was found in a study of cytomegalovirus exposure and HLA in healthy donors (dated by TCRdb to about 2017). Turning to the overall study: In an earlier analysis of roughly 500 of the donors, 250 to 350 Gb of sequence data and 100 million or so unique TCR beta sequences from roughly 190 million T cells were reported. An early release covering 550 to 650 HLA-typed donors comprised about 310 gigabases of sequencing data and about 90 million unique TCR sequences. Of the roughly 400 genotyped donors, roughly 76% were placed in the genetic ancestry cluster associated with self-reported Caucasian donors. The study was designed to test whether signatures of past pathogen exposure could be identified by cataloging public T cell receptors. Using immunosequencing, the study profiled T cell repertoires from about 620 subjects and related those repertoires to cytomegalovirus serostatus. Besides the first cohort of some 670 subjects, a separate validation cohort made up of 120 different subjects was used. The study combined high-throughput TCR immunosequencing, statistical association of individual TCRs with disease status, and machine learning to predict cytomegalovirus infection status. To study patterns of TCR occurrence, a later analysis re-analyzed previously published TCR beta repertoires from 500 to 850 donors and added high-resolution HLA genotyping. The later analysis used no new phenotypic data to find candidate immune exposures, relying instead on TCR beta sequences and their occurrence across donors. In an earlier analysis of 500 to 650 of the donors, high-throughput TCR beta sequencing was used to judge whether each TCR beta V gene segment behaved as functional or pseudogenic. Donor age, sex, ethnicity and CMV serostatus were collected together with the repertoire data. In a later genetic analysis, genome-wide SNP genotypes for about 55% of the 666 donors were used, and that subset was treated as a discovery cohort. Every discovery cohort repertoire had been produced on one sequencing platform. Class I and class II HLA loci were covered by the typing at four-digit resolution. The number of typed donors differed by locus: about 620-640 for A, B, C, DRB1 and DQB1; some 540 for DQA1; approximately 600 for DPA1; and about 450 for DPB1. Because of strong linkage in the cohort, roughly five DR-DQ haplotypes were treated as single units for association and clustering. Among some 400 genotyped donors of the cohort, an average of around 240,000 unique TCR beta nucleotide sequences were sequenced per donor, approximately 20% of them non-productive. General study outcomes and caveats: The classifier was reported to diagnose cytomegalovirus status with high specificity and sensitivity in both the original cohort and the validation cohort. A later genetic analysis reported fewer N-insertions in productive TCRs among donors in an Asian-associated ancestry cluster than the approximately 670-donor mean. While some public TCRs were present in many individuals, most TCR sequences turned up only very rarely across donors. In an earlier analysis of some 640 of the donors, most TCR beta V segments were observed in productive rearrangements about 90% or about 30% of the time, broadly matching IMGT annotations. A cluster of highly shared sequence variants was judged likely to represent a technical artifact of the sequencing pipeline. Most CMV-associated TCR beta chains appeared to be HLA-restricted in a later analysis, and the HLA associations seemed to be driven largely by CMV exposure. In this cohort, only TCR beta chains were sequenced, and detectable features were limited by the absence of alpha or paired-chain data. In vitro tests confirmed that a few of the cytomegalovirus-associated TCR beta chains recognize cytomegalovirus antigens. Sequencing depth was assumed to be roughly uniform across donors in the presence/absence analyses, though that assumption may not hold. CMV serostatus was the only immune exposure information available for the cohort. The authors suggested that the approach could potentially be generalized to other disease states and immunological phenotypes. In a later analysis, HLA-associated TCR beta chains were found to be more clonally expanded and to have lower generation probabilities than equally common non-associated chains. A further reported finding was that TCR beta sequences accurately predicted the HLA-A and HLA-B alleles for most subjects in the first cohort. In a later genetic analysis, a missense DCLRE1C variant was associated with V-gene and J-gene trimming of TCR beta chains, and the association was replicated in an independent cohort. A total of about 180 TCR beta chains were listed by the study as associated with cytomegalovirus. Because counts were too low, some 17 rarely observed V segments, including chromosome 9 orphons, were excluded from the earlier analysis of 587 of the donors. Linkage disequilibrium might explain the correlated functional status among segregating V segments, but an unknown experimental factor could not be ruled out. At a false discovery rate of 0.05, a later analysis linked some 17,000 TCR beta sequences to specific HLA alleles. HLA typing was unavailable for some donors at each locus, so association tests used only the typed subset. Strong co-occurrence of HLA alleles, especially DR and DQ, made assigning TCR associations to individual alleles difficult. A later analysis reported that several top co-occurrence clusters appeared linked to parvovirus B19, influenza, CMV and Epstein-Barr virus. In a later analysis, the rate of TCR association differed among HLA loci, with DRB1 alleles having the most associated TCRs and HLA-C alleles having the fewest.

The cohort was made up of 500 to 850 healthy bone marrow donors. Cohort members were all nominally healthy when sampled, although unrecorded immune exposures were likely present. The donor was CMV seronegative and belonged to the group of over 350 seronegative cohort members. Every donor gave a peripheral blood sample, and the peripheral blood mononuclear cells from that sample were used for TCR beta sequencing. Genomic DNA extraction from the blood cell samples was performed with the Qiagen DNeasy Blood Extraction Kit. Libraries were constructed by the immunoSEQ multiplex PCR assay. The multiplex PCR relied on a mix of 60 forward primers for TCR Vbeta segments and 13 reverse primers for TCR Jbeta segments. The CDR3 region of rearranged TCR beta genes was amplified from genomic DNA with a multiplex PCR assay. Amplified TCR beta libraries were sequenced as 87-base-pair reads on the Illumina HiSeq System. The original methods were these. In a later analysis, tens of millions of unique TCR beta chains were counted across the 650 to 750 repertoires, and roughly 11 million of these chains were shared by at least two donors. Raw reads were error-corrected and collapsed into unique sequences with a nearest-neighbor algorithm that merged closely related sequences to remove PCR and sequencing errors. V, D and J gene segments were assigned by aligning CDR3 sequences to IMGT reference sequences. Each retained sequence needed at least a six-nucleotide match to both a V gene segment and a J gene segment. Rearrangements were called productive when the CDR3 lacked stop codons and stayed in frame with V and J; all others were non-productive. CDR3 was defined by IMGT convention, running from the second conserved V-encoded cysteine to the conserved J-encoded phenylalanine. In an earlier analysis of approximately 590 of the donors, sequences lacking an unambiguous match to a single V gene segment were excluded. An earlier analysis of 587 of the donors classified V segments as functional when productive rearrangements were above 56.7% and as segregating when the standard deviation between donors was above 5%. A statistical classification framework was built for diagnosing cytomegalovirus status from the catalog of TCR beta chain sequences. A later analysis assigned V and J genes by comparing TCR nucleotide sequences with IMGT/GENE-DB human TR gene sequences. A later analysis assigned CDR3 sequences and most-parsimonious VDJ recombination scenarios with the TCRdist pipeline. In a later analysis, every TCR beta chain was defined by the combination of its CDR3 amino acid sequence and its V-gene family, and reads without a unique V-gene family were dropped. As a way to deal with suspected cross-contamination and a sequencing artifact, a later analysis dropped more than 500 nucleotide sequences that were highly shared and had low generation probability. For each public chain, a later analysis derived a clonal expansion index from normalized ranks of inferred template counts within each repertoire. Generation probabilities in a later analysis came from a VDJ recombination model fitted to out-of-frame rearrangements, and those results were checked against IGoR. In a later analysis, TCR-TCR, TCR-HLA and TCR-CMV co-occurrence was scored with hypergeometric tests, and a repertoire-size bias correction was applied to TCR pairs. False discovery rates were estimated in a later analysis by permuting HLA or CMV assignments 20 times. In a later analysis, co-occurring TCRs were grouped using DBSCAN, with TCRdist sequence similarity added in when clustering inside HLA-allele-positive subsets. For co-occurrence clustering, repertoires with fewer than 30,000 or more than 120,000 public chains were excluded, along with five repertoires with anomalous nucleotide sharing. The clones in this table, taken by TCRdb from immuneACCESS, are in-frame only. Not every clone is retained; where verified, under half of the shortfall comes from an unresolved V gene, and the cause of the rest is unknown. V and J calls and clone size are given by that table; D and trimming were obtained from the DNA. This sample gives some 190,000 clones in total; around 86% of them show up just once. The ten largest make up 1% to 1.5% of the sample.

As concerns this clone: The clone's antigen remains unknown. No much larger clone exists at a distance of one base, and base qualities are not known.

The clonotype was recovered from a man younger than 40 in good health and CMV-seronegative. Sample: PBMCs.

CDR3 reads: CASSSGLAGAEQFF. The nucleotide sequence reads as follows: TGTGCCAGCAGTTCCGGACTAGCGGGGGCTGAGCAGTTCTTC. In this chain, TRBV6-5 is recombined with TRBJ2-1; 13 junctional bases match TRBD2. The CDR3 covers 14 residues, taking in both the cysteine and the phenylalanine. Here the CDR3 DNA is all that survives: 42 bases in frame from base 1. For CDR1 and CDR2, the germline V gene lists MNHEY and SVGAGI. V is pruned by 4 bases and J by 9 bases, leaving 3 bases of the junction without a gene match.